This T cell receptor beta chain was sequenced for a study of shared clonotypes between healthy human individuals. This CDR3 is built from 15 residues. Germline assignment: CDR1 MNHEY and CDR2 SMNVEV (reference sequence). The V end was cut by 6 bases, the J end by 5 bases, with 19 bases between. The data were produced by immunoSEQ multiplex PCR, yet TCRdb's version contains in-frame clones alone and is incomplete. The table shows over 1.5 million clones, with roughly 98% occurring only once. The sequencing sample was made of naive CD4+ T cells sorted from blood. Subset described: CD45RA+ positively selected. The TCR sequence derives from a man aged 25 to 45 in good health. This chain connects TRBV27 to TRBJ2-5; D gene unclear. For the CDR3, the DNA is TGTGCCAGCAGCCCCTCCCCAGGTCGTCGGGAGACCCAGTACTTC. Its translation: CASSPSPGRRETQYF.